This TCR beta chain is drawn from a study of blood T cell repertoires in COVID-19. Background on the study: Some COVID-19 samples were acute and others convalescent; all came from the United States, Italy and Spain. Sample material is recorded as cDNA or gDNA derived from T cells, B-cell-depleted T cells, or PBMCs.

About this clone itself: Different DNA sequences within this sample yield the same CDR3.

Original data processing: How many nucleated cells were present was estimated from reference gene primer amplification. Repertoires were generated with immunoSEQ multiplex PCR, while TCRdb's copy carries only in-frame clones and drops some. V, J and clone size are taken as reported in that table, and D and trimming were inferred from the DNA itself. The sample holds fewer than 200,000 clones; over 70% are singletons and the top ten take about 7.2%. Sequencing input: peripheral blood. This receptor was identified in a man in his fifties or sixties with acute or convalescent COVID-19.

The CDR3 is CASSLAGNQPQHF. CDR3 in DNA: TGTGCCAGCAGCTTGGCAGGGAATCAGCCCCAGCATTTT. This rearrangement joins TRBV5-8 to TRBJ1-5; D is perhaps TRBD1 (5 bases). CDR1 is SGHTS, CDR2 YDEGEE, per germline. V was trimmed by 0 bases and J by 4 bases, leaving 5 bases between them. The CDR3 has 13 residues.